This T cell receptor beta chain comes out of a study of blood T cell repertoires in COVID-19. Germline V gene data show CDR1 as MNHEY and CDR2 as SVGAGI. This CDR3 has 13 residues. The V end lost 2 bases, the J end lost 7 bases, and 11 bases lay between the germline ends. Libraries were prepared by immunoSEQ multiplex PCR; TCRdb keeps only in-frame clonotypes and omits some of them. Among 150,000 to 200,000 clones listed, about 85% were seen once. The material sequenced was peripheral blood. The chain recombines TRBV6-5 with TRBJ2-5; possible D gene TRBD2, 6 bases. The sequence derives from a man aged 55 to 70 with active or convalescent COVID-19. CDR3 nucleotide sequence: TGTGCCAGCAGTTACCCCGGAGGGACGACCCAGTACTTC. It is translated as CASSYPGGTTQYF.